This T cell receptor beta chain came from a study of cytomegalovirus exposure and HLA in healthy donors. At the level of the study: The roughly 110 validation repertoires were produced on the same platform as the 650 to 800 repertoires of the first cohort. This was reported in a later analysis.

The V gene's germline CDR1 is SNHLY and CDR2 FYNNEI. V was cut by 7 bases and J by 5 bases, with 9 bases left in between. This CDR3 is 11 amino acids long. Assay used: immunoSEQ multiplex PCR; TCRdb lists only in-frame clones, some missing. The sample shows hundreds of thousands of clones, around 90% of them seen only once. V is TRBV2 and J is TRBJ2-7, with a weak D call TRBD2 (6 bases). The specimen was PBMCs. The TCR comes from a woman younger than 30 in good health and CMV-seropositive. Here the CDR3 DNA reads TGTGCCAGCACTGGAGGGGACGAGCAGTACTTC. It codes for CASTGGDEQYF. The entire variable domain, with the rest obtained from reference TRBV2 and TRBJ2-7, is as follows: EPEVTQTPSHQVTQMGQEVILRCVPISNHLYFYWYRQILGQKVEFLVSFYNNEISEKSEIFDDQFSVERPDGSNFTLKIRSTKLEDSAMYFCASTGGDEQYFGPGTRLTVT.